This TCR beta chain was recorded in a study of CD8 T cells in cerebrospinal fluid in Alzheimer's disease. Study-wide results and limits: Expanded clones of at least 3% were commoner in Alzheimer's patients than healthy subjects. In mild cognitive impairment or Alzheimer's disease, the biggest CSF clone made up more TCRs than in controls.

Germline-derived CDR1 and CDR2 are DFQATT and SNEGSKA (reference sequence). CDR3 length equals 13 residues. This clonotype is called medium-sized based on its frequency. What it recognizes is unknown. TCRdb re-called the 10x single-cell sequencing reads and shows each CDR3 protein once, DNA omitted. The sample yields about 1,500 distinct CDR3 sequences, of which the top ten take up 6.2%. Specimen: cerebrospinal fluid. This clonotype originated in a human donor in good health. V and J are TRBV20-1 and TRBJ1-5. CDR3 residues: CSARALRDQPQHF.